The 17 T cell receptor beta chains presented below share a single source sample, sequenced in a study of early T cells in non-severe SARS-CoV-2 infection. TCRdb reprocessed the 5' RACE reads with MiXCR, giving one entry per CDR3 protein. The sample holds about 110,000 distinct CDR3 sequences, about 12% seen once. Material for sequencing was whole blood. All receptors come from an adult who was a healthcare worker with PCR-confirmed SARS-CoV-2 infection or an uninfected control (not recorded which).

The sample holds a few counts of this clonotype. J is TRBJ2-7 and V is TRBV2; 7 bases are shared with TRBD2. CDR1 is SNHLY and CDR2 is FYNNEI in the germline V gene. V gave up 6 bases and J gave up 4 bases; unmatched junction bases: 12. This CDR3 has 15 amino acids. The CDR3 DNA sequence: TGTGCCAGCAGCGCCTCGGCGGGAGTAGGGTACGAGCAGTACTTC. This translates into CASSASAGVGYEQYF.

J is TRBJ1-1 and V is TRBV12-3 or TRBV12-4; D is unresolved. The CDR3 is 12 residues long. Trimming removed 3 bases from V and 11 bases from J, with 13 bases in between. This CDR3 reads CASSFQQTKAFF. The CDR3 DNA is TGTGCCAGCAGTTTTCAACAGACTAAGGCTTTCTTT.

The V call is TRBV12-5, the J call TRBJ1-1; TRBD1 aligns across 10 bases. Germline loops: CDR1 LGHNT, CDR2 FRNRAP. With 1 base clipped from V and 6 bases from J, the junction kept 5 bases outside the gene matches. This CDR3 is built from 15 residues. Written as DNA, the CDR3 is TGTGCTAGTGGTTTGGGACAGGGGGCTCCTTCTGAAGCTTTCTTT. It specifies CASGLGQGAPSEAFF.

Details on this clonotype: This may stem from a read error, because a much larger clone lies one nucleotide away. This chain links TRBV29-1 with TRBJ2-6; D may be TRBD1 (6 bases). CDR1 is SQVTM, CDR2 ANQGSEA, per germline. The CDR3 length is 16 residues. The CDR3 DNA follows: TGCAGCGTTACGGGACACGGAAACTCTGGGGCCGACGTCCTGACTTTC. It specifies CSVTGHGNSGADVLTF.

This clonotype has a handful of counts. J is TRBJ2-3 and V is TRBV3-1; the D gene is possibly TRBD1 (6 bases). Deletions cut 4 bases from V and 6 bases from J, with 17 bases between. Germline V gene data show CDR1 as LGHDT and CDR2 as YNNKEL (reference sequence). This CDR3 comprises 15 residues. The CDR3 region is CASSLQKTGSDTQYF. The CDR3, as DNA: TGTGCCAGCAGCCTACAAAAAACAGGGAGCGATACGCAGTATTTT.

This clonotype was detected many times. For the CDR3, the DNA is TGTGCCAGCTCAACATCGGAGCTTTTGGAGACCCAGTACTTC. The encoded protein is CASSTSELLETQYF. The gene calls are TRBV27 and TRBJ2-5; no clear D gene. From germline, CDR1 is MNHEY and CDR2 SMNVEV (reference sequence). Trimming cost V 8 bases and J 5 bases, with 18 bases left between them. The CDR3 totals 14 residues.

This clonotype was found many times. This chain connects TRBV6-5 to TRBJ1-3, with TRBD1 identical over 10 bases. There are 18 residues in the CDR3. V gave up 5 bases and J gave up 2 bases; unmatched junction bases: 12. Looked up from germline, CDR1 is MNHEY and CDR2 is SVGAGI. The CDR3 region is CASSHSPGTGATGNTIYF. The DNA for the CDR3 is TGTGCCAGCAGTCACAGTCCCGGGACAGGGGCCACTGGAAACACCATATATTTT.

Details on this clonotype: The junction and the germline gene differ at one end; a read error may be behind it. The rearrangement uses TRBV27 and TRBJ2-4; TRBD2 aligns across 7 bases. The germline V gene has CDR1 MNHEY and CDR2 SMNVEV (reference sequence). The CDR3 consists of 14 residues. CDR3 residues: CASSLSGVAKTNHF. The CDR3 nucleotides read TGTGCCAGCAGCCTCAGCGGGGTAGCCAAAACAAACCACTTC.

At least ten counts were recorded for this clonotype. The junction and the germline gene differ at one end; a read error may be behind it. The chain employs TRBV2 and TRBJ1-4; tentatively, D is TRBD1 (5 bases). Per the germline V gene, CDR1 is SNHLY and CDR2 is FYNNEI. This CDR3 region has 16 residues. Here the CDR3 reads CASTPGWGPTNEKLFF. CDR3 DNA: TGTGCCAGTACCCCCGGGTGGGGCCCAACGAATGAAAAACTGTTTTTT.

In its sample, this clonotype was seen a few times. The rearrangement joins TRBV20-1 to TRBJ2-7; D is undetermined. Germline assignment: CDR1 DFQATT and CDR2 SNEGSKA (reference sequence). The CDR3 has 12 residues. Trimming took 1 base from V and 7 from J, leaving 11 bases between them. DNA of the CDR3: TGCAGTGCTAGAGGGGAAGACAAAGAGCAGTACTTC. It encodes CSARGEDKEQYF.

This clonotype was counted between two and nine times. This sequence joins TRBV19 and TRBJ2-3; TRBD2 matches at 12 bases. V trimming: 2 bases; J trimming: 2 bases; junction bases outside the gene matches: 5. The germline V gene encodes CDR1 LNHDA and CDR2 SQIVND (reference sequence). This CDR3 contains 17 residues. CDR3 protein: CASSILAGGPNTDTQYF. The CDR3 nucleotides read TGTGCCAGTAGTATACTAGCGGGAGGGCCGAACACAGATACGCAGTATTTT.

This clonotype came up many times. V usage is TRBV6-1 and J usage is TRBJ2-2, with D perhaps given as TRBD1 or TRBD2 (6 bases each). Germline V gene sequence: CDR1 MNHNS, CDR2 SASEGT. The CDR3 has 16 amino acids. The ends were cut back, 3 bases at V and 0 bases at J, with 11 bases in the middle. CDR3 protein: CASSDVGGANTGELFF. The CDR3 bases are TGTGCCAGCAGTGATGTGGGGGGCGCGAACACCGGGGAGCTGTTTTTT.

The chain is built from TRBV27 and TRBJ2-2; D perhaps matches TRBD1 (5 bases). V was clipped by 2 bases and J by 6 bases, with 10 bases between them. This CDR3 contains 14 residues. Germline CDR1 MNHEY, CDR2 SMNVEV (reference sequence). Written as DNA, the CDR3 is TGTGCCAGCAGTTTAAGTCAGGGATCCGGGGAGCTGTTTTTT. As protein: CASSLSQGSGELFF.

This clonotype was observed once. A junction boundary mismatches the germline segment, possibly from a read error. The genes are TRBV20-1 and TRBJ2-5, with D possibly being TRBD1 (6 bases). Germline CDR1 DFQATT, CDR2 SNEGSKA (reference sequence). CDR3 length: 13 residues. The CDR3 reads CSARDQGPEIQYF. The DNA for the CDR3 is TGCAGTGCTAGAGATCAGGGGCCAGAGATCCAGTACTTC.

The table lists this clonotype with a few counts. The chain joins TRBV19 to TRBJ2-3; 9 positions match TRBD2. This CDR3 region has 14 residues. Germline V gives CDR1 LNHDA, CDR2 SQIVND (reference sequence). The V and J ends lost 3 bases and 6 bases, in that order; junction bases with no gene match: 4. CDR3 residues: CASSIGSGGDTQYF. CDR3 coding DNA: TGTGCCAGTAGTATTGGAAGCGGGGGGGATACGCAGTATTTT.

This clonotype was observed a handful of times. The chain carries TRBV11-2 and TRBJ2-7; 12 bases agree with TRBD2. After removal of 5 bases from V and 2 bases from J, the junction contained 4 bases not matched to a gene. This CDR3 is built from 15 residues. Germline-derived CDR1 and CDR2 are SGHAT and FQNNGV. The CDR3 DNA follows: TGTGCCAGCAGCCCGGGACTAGCGGGTCCCTACGAGCAGTACTTC. Amino acid sequence: CASSPGLAGPYEQYF.

This clonotype has more than one count but fewer than ten. CDR3 region: CASSLAGLTLEVFF. The DNA of the CDR3 is TGTGCCAGCAGTTTAGCAGGACTAACTCTTGAGGTGTTTTTT. The J gene is TRBJ2-2, the V gene TRBV28; perhaps TRBD2 as D (6 bases). The CDR3 runs 14 residues. CDR1 MDHEN and CDR2 SYDVKM come from the germline V gene. V lost 2 bases, J lost 15 bases, and 19 bases lay in between.